Sequencing of this T cell receptor (beta chain) was carried out in a study of cytomegalovirus exposure and HLA in healthy donors. Study conclusions and caveats: There were a few CMV-associated chains whose specificity for CMV antigens was confirmed in vitro. Earlier findings revealed that most TCR beta V segments proved productive either about 87% or about 30% of the time.

As for this clone: Its matching antigen is unknown.

V was clipped by 2 bases and J by 5 bases; unmatched bases: 7. The CDR3 has 15 residues. The germline CDR1 and CDR2 sequences are SGHTS and YDEGEE. A multiplex PCR was run with 60 Vbeta primers and 13 Jbeta primers. Method: immunoSEQ multiplex PCR; TCRdb's copy keeps in-frame clones and lacks some. The sample includes 170,000 or so clones, 75% to 90% of them seen just once. This receptor was identified in a man aged 30 to 39 in good health and CMV-seropositive. Sequencing input: PBMCs. This chain links TRBV5-8 with TRBJ2-1; 7 nucleotides agree with TRBD1. This chain's CDR3 is CASSLQGNGNNEQFF. CDR3 nucleotide sequence: TGTGCCAGCAGCTTACAGGGGAATGGTAACAATGAGCAGTTCTTC.